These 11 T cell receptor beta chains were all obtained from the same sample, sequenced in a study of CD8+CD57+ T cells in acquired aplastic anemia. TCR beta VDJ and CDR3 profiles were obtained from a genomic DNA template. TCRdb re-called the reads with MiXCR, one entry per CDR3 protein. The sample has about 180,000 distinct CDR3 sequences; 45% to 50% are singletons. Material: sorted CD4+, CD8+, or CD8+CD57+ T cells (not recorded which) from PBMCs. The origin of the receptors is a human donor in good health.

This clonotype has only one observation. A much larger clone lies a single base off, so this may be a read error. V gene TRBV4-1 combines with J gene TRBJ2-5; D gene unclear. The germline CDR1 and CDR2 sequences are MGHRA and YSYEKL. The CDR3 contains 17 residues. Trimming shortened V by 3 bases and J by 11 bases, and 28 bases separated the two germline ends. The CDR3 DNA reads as TGCGCCAGCAGCCACCCTTCTACGCCGAGCTCCTACAATGAGCAGTACTTC. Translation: CASSHPSTPSSYNEQYF.

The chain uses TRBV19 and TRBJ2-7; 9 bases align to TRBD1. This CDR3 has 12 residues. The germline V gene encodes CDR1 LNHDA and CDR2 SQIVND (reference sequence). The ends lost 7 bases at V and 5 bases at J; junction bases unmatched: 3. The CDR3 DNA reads TGTGCCAGTACACAGGGGGCGGACGAGCAGTACTTC. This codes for CASTQGADEQYF.

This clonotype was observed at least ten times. In DNA, the CDR3 is TGCAGTGCGATGGGGGGGGCCTTTGATGAAAAACTGTTTTTT. It codes for CSAMGGAFDEKLFF. This chain connects TRBV20-1 to TRBJ1-4; tentative D call: TRBD1 (6 bases). There are 14 residues in the CDR3. Looked up from germline, CDR1 is DFQATT and CDR2 is SNEGSKA (reference sequence). V was pared by 6 bases and J by 6 bases, with 17 bases between.

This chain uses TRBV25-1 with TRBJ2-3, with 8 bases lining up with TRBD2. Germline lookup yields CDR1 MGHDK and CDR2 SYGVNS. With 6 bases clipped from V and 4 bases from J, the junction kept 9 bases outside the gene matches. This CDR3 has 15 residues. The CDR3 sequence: CASRGLETSADTQYF. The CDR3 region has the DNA TGTGCCAGCAGGGGACTAGAAACTAGCGCAGATACGCAGTATTTT.

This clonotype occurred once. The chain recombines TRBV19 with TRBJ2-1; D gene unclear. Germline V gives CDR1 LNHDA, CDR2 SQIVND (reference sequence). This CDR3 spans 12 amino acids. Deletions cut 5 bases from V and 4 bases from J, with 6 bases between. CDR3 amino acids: CASSPQYNEQFF. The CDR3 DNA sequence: TGTGCCAGTAGTCCTCAATACAATGAGCAGTTCTTC. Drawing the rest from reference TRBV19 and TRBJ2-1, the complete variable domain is DGGITQSPKYLFRKEGQNVTLSCEQNLNHDAMYWYRQDPGQGLRLIYYSQIVNDFQKGDIAEGYSVSREKKESFPLTVTSAQKNPTAFYLCASSPQYNEQFFGPGTRLTVL.

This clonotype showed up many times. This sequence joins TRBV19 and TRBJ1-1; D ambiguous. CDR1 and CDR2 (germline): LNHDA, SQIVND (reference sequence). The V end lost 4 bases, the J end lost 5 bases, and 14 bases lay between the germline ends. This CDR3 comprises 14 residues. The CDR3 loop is CASSTGRYSTEAFF. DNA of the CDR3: TGTGCCAGTAGTACCGGAAGGTACTCAACTGAAGCTTTCTTT.

In DNA, the CDR3 is TGTGCCAGCAGTTTATGGGGGGACGAGCAGTACTTC. Amino acids: CASSLWGDEQYF. The rearrangement joins TRBV12-3 or TRBV12-4 to TRBJ2-7; D possibly corresponds to TRBD2 (6 bases). Trimming removed 2 bases at V and 5 bases at J, with 7 bases between. The CDR3 covers 12 residues.

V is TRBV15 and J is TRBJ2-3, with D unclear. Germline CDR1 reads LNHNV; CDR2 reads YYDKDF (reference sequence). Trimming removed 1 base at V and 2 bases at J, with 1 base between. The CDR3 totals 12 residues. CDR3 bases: TGTGCCACCAGCAGAGCCACAGATACGCAGTATTTT. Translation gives CATSRATDTQYF.

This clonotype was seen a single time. For the CDR3, the DNA is TGTGCCAGCAGCCGAGAAGACTACGAGCAGTACTTC. Translation gives CASSREDYEQYF. V is TRBV7-2 and J is TRBJ2-7; no firm D call. The CDR3 runs 12 residues. Germline CDR1 is SGHTA and CDR2 is FQGNSA. Trimming removed 5 bases from V and 3 bases from J, with 8 bases in between. Filled out from reference TRBV7-2 and TRBJ2-7, the complete variable domain reads GAGVSQSPSNKVTEKGKDVELRCDPISGHTALYWYRQSLGQGLEFLIYFQGNSAPDKSGLPSDRFSAERTGGSVSTLTIQRTQQEDSAVYLCASSREDYEQYFGPGTRLTVT.

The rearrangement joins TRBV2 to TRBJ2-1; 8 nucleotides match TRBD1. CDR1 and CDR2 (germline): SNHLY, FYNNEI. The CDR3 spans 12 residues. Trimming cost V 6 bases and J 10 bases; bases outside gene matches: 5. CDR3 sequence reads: CASRGQGYEQFF. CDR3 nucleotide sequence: TGTGCCAGCAGAGGACAGGGCTACGAGCAGTTCTTC.

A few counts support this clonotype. In nucleotides, the CDR3 is TGTGCCAGTCAATCCCGGGGTGGTATCGATGAAGCTTTCTTT. Translating it yields CASQSRGGIDEAFF. This rearrangement joins TRBV2 to TRBJ1-1, with no clear D. The V gene's germline CDR1 is SNHLY and CDR2 FYNNEI. This CDR3 has 14 residues. V gave up 9 bases and J gave up 7 bases, with 21 bases separating them.